This T cell receptor beta chain was observed in a study of CD8+ T cells in alopecia areata. Study results and caveats: Affected scalp, especially in alopecia totalis/universalis, had a higher clonality than normal scalp did.

Extracted from the samples, RNA was reverse transcribed into cDNA to serve as the sequencing template. Assay used: immunoSEQ multiplex PCR; TCRdb lists only in-frame clones, some missing. The sample lists roughly 110,000 clones; roughly 50% were seen once. To note about this clone: As yet, its antigen is unknown.

The treatment is: oral pan-JAK inhibitor, 5-10 mg twice daily. The input for sequencing was CD4+ T cells sorted from blood, taken at week 24, from a patient treated with tofacitinib. This TCR was recovered from a human donor with alopecia areata.

The CDR3 loop is CASSYSGGDEGYTF. Written as DNA, the CDR3 is TGTGCCAGCAGTTATTCGGGGGGGGATGAAGGCTACACCTTC. The V gene is TRBV6-5, the J gene TRBJ1-2; D perhaps matches TRBD1 (5 bases). CDR1 is MNHEY and CDR2 is SVGAGI in the germline V gene. The CDR3 contains 14 residues. The germline V and J ends were trimmed by 3 bases and 8 bases, with 16 bases remaining between them.